This T cell receptor (beta chain) appears in the sequencing data of a study of human thymus T cells. Study results and caveats: Within thymic and blood repertoires, V and J gene usage appeared to be biased.

Healthy Finnish infants undergoing corrective surgery for congenital heart defects were the donors. During surgery, about 0.5-1 mL peripheral blood was drawn from four of eight donors. No fixed cell number was used; all available blood leukocytes supplied DNA. Profiling relied on immunoSEQ multiplex PCR, and the TCRdb table lists in-frame clones only, not all of them. The table shows some 44,000 clones, with 85% to 95% occurring only once. This clone was seen more than once but under ten times. The antigen is unknown. The CDR3 is 14 amino acids. V gave up 5 bases and J gave up 6 bases; unmatched junction bases: 8. Germline V gene lookup returns CDR1 SGHDN and CDR2 FVKESK.

This receptor was identified in a girl under three years old with a congenital heart defect but otherwise immunologically healthy. This chain links TRBV14 with TRBJ2-7; TRBD1 matches at 9 bases. Sequencing used blood. CDR3 nucleotide sequence: TGTGCCAGCAGCTCCGTCGGGACAGGGAGCGAGCAGTACTTC. Translating it yields CASSSVGTGSEQYF.